This T cell receptor (beta chain) was identified during a study of T cell responses to AZD1222 COVID-19 vaccine. The CDR3 length is 15 residues. The V gene lost 3 bases and the J gene lost 1 base, with 13 bases spanning the gap. Germline V gene sequence: CDR1 MNHEY, CDR2 SMNVEV (reference sequence). Recipients boosted at about 4 weeks or about 12 weeks are pooled. TCRdb's table, derived via immunoSEQ multiplex PCR, lists solely in-frame clones and lacks some. Here the sample spans under 110,000 clones, around 87% being singletons. This sequence originates from an adult who received the AZD1222 COVID-19 vaccine. This rearrangement joins TRBV27 to TRBJ2-7; TRBD2 might be the D (5 bases). The sample was peripheral blood, taken 28 days after the second AZD1222 dose. The CDR3 coding sequence is TGTGCCAGCAGTTTCCCGAGGGTAGCATCCTACGAGCAGTACTTC. It encodes CASSFPRVASYEQYF.